This paragraph covers one T cell receptor (beta chain) sequence. Its antigen has not been determined. No much larger clonotype is one base removed from it; base qualities were not supplied. Using the deep immunoSEQ assay, TCR CDR3 regions were amplified from genomic DNA by multiplex PCR. Extracted genomic DNA from each cell subset was spread evenly across all wells of several immunoSEQ 96-well plates, with each plate serving as a replicate. For sorted subsets, each replicate PCR was loaded with approximately 190 ng genomic DNA, equivalent to 30,000 or so T cell genomes. Purified libraries were measured with a Qubit 3.0 fluorometer, size-checked on a Bioanalyzer 2100, and measured again with the KAPA Library Quantification kit. A separate single-read 150-cycle Illumina NextSeq 550 flow cell was used to sequence each immunoSEQ 96-well plate. Concerning the study's data processing: Because the immunoSEQ output held only junctional sequences and lacked quality scores, the filtering could not match the filtering applied to full-length reads. Sequences were annotated with PyIR, a Python wrapper for IgBLAST v1.9, and V/J genes and CDR3 were assigned using IMGT germline references. Any read was removed if the V/J assignment was weak (E-value above 1e-6), the CDR3 was missing, or the read contained stop codons, out-of-frame junctions, or ambiguous translated residues. V3J clonotypes were defined as sequences sharing an identical inferred V gene, J gene, and CDR3 amino acid sequence. Percentage overlap between repertoires was computed as shared unique clonotypes divided by the size of the smaller repertoire. Three approaches were used to assess repertoire richness: RTK rarefaction, the Chao1 estimator, and Recon v2.1 estimates of unobserved clonotypes. For all TCRbeta clonotypes obtained by the gDNA method from a handful of donors, generation probabilities were computed with OLGA. Sourced from immuneACCESS, this table was stored by TCRdb with only in-frame sequences that have V and J called. A share of the clones is absent; for the studies checked, an unresolved V gene accounts for under half, and the remainder has no known explanation. The V and J calls and clone size come from that table; D and trimming were worked out from the DNA. For this sample there are roughly 2.4 million clones; approximately 94% appear just once. The ten most abundant clones make up roughly 0.13% of the sample.

The donors were healthy, HIV-negative adults who had no recently reported acute infections or vaccinations. Only Caucasian adults living in Nashville, Tennessee, USA were represented among the donors. CD4+ T cells were enriched through magnetic negative selection, after which naive cells were positively selected on CD45RA and the remaining negative fraction served as the memory subset. Blood was obtained by leukapheresis, after which PBMCs were separated by Ficoll-Histopaque density gradient centrifugation and cryopreserved in liquid nitrogen vapor phase. Analytical flow cytometry was used to check the purity and quantity of each magnetically sorted T cell population. Genomic DNA was isolated from each sorted fraction and quantified by UV absorbance on a Nanodrop 2000c. CDR1 and CDR2 are drawn from the germline V gene (reference sequence): MNHEY, SMNVEV. Deletion took 7 bases off V and 3 bases off J, with a span of 18 bases between the germline ends. The CDR3, cysteine through phenylalanine, is 15 amino acids long. Solely the CDR3 DNA is kept, with 45 bases framed from the first base.

The data belong to a study of shared clonotypes between healthy human individuals (dated by TCRdb to 2020 to 2021). For the study in its entirety: The cohort comprised two women and a few men aged 18 to 49 years. For each donor, three plates each were used for CD4 naive and CD4 memory, two plates were used for CD8 naive, and one plate was used for CD8 memory. Blood TCR repertoires of a handful of healthy adults were deeply sequenced to estimate repertoire size and the extent of clonotype sharing between individuals. Different laboratories and diverse techniques were used to prepare libraries and sequence TCR repertoires, to increase sequencing depth and limit assay-specific biases. Leukapheresis yielded between about 0.94 and 9 billion PBMCs per donor. Broader findings and caveats from the paper: Sampling was limited to blood, and TCR repertoires in tissue likely differ from TCR repertoires in blood. Even with the large sequencing depth, rarefaction of the sorted-subset datasets indicated that sequencing was incomplete. Pairwise subsampling indicated that sequencing depth was expected to affect the degree of clonotype sharing among donors. Across a few donors, 4.5% to 6.5% of naive CD4, around 3.3% of naive CD8, 2.3% of memory CD4, and about 0.4% of memory CD8 clonotypes were shared. Because the study included a small number of donors, the genetic and exposure-history diversity represented was limited. Compared with non-shared clonotypes, the clonotypes found in all four sorted-subset donors had higher generation probabilities. Estimated clonotype richness was generally larger for naive than for memory subsets.

The specimen sequenced was naive CD4+ T cells sorted from blood. What the cell subset or site label conveys for this sample: CD45RA+ positively selected. This sequence originates from a man younger than 35 in good health. The receptor chain draws on TRBV27 and TRBJ1-2; no D gene call is confident. The CDR3 protein is CASKYPTAGDYGYTF. The DNA sequence reads TGTGCCAGCAAGTACCCCACAGCGGGTGACTATGGCTACACCTTC.